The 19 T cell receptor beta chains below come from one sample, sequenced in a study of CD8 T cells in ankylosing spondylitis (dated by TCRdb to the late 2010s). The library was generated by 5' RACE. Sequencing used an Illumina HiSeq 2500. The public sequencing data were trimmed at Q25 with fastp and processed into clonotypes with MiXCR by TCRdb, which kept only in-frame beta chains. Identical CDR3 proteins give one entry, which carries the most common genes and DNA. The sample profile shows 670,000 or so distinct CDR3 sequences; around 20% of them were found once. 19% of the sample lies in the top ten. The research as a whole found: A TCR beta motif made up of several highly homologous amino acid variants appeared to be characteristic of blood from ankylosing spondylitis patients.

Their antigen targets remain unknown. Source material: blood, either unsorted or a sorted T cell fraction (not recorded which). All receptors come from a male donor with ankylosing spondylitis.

The CDR3 DNA follows: TGTGCCAGCAGTCCTGACAGGGGGCCCTCCTACGAGCAGTACTTC. Encoded protein: CASSPDRGPSYEQYF. The V gene is TRBV6-1, the J gene TRBJ2-7; 10 bases map to TRBD1. The CDR3 has 15 residues. The junction had 4 bases not matched to a gene; V was cut back by 5 bases and J by 0 bases. Germline V lookup: CDR1 MNHNS, CDR2 SASEGT.

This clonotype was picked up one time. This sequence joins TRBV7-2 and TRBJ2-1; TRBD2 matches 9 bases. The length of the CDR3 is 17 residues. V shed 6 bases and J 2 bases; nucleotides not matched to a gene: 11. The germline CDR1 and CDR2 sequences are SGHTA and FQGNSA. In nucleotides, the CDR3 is TGTGCCAGCAGTTCTGTAGCGGGGGTGGTGGCCTACAATGAGCAGTTCTTC. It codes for CASSSVAGVVAYNEQFF.

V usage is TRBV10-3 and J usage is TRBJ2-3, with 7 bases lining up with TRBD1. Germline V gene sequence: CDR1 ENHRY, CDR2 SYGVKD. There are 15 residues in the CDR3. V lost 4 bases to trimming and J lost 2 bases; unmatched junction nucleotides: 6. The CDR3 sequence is CAISGVTGATDTQYF. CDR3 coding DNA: TGTGCCATCAGTGGGGTCACAGGGGCCACAGATACGCAGTATTTT.

The CDR3 DNA reads TGCAGCGTTGTGTGGGGCAGCTCGGCGAACTATGGCTACACCTTC. Translating it yields CSVVWGSSANYGYTF. The rearrangement joins TRBV29-1 to TRBJ1-2; a weak D match, TRBD1 (5 bases). Germline CDR1 is SQVTM and CDR2 is ANQGSEA. V was cut by 4 bases and J by 2 bases, with 17 bases left in between. This CDR3 has 15 residues.

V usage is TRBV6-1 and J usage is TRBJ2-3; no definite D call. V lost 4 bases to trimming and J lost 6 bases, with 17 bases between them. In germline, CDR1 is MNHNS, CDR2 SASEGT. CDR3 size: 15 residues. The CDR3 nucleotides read TGTGCCAGCAGTGGACTGCGCGGTCTTAGGGATACGCAGTATTTT. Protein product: CASSGLRGLRDTQYF.

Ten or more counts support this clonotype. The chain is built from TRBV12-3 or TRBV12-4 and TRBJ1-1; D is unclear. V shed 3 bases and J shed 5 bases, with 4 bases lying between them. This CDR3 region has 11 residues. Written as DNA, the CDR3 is TGTGCCAGCAGTTTTGGAACTGAAGCTTTCTTT. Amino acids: CASSFGTEAFF.

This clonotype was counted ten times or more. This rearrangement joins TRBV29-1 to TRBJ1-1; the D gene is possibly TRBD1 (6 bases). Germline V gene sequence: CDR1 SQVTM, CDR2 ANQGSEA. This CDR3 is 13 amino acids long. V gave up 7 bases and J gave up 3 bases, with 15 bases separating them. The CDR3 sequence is CSARQAPHTEAFF. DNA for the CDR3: TGCAGCGCTCGACAGGCCCCCCACACTGAAGCTTTCTTT.

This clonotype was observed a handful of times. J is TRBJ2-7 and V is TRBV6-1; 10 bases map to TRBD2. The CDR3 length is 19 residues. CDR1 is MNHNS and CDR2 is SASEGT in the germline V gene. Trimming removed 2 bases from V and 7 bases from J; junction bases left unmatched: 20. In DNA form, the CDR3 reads TGTGCCAGCAGTGAATTTAAAGCCCGTTGGGCTAGCGGGGGAGAAGAGCAGTACTTC. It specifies CASSEFKARWASGGEEQYF.

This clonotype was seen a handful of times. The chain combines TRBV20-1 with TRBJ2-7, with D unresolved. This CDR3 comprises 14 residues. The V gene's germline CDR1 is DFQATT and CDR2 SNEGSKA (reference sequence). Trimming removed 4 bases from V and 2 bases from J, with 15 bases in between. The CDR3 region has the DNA TGCAGTGCTACCGGGCCCCCCCCTACCTACGAGCAGTACTTC. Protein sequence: CSATGPPPTYEQYF.

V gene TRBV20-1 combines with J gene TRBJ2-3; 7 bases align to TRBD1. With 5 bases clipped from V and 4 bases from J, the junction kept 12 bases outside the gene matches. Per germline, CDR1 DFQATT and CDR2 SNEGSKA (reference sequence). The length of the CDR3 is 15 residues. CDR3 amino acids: CSALKGAGKADTQYF. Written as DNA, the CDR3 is TGCAGTGCTTTAAAGGGGGCAGGGAAGGCAGATACGCAGTATTTT.

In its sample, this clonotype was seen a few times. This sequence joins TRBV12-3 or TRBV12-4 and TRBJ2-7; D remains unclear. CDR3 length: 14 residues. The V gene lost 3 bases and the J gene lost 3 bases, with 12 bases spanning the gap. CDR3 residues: CASSLRDRDYEQYF. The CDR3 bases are TGTGCCAGCAGTTTGAGAGATCGAGACTACGAGCAGTACTTC.

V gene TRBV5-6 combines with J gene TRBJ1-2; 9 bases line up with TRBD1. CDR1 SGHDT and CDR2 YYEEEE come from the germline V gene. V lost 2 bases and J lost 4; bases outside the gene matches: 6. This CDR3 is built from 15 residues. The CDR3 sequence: CASSFSGTGTYGYTF. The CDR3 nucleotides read TGTGCCAGCAGCTTCTCCGGGACAGGGACCTATGGCTACACCTTC.

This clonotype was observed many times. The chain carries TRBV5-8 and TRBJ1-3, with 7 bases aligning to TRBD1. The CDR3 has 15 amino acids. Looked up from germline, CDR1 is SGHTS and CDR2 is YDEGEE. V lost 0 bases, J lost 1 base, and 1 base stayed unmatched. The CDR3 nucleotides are TGTGCCAGCAGCTTGGACAGGGGTTCTGGAAACACCATATATTTT. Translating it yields CASSLDRGSGNTIYF.

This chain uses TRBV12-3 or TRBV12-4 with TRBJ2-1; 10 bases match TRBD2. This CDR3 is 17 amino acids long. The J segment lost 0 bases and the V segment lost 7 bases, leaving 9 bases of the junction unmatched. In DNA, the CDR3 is TGTGCCAGCACCGACGTCCTAGCGGGGGCCTCCTACAATGAGCAGTTCTTC. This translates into CASTDVLAGASYNEQFF.

The CDR3 nucleotides are TGTGCCAGCAGTGAAATGGAGGGGACAGTATACAATGAGCAGTTCTTC. This translates into CASSEMEGTVYNEQFF. The chain combines TRBV25-1 with TRBJ2-1; tentative D call: TRBD1 (7 bases). The CDR3 covers 16 residues. V was pared by 2 bases and J by 4 bases, with 15 bases between. Germline CDR1 and CDR2: MGHDK and SYGVNS.

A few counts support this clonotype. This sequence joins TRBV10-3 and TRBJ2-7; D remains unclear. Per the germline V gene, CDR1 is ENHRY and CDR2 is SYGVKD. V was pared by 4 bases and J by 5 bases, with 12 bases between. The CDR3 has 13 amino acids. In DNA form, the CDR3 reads TGTGCCATCAGTGGTGGGTCGGGCCACGAGCAGTACTTC. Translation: CAISGGSGHEQYF.

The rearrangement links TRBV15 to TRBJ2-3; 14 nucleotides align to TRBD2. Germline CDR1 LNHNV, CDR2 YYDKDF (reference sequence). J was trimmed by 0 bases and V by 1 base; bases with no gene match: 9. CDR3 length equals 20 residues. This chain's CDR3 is CATSRVFGTSGGPSTDTQYF. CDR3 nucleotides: TGTGCCACCAGCAGAGTCTTCGGGACTAGCGGGGGTCCTAGCACAGATACGCAGTATTTT.

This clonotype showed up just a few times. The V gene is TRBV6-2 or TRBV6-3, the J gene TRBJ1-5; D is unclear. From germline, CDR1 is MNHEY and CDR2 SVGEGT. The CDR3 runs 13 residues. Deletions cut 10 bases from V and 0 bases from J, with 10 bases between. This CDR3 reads CATSLNSNQPQHF. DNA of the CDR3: TGTGCCACCTCATTGAATAGCAATCAGCCCCAGCATTTT.

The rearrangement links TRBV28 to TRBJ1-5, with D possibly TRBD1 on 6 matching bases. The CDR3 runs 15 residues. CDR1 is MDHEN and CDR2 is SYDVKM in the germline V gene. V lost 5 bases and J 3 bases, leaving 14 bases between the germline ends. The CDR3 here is CASSPGQWHNQPQHF. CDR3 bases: TGTGCCAGCAGTCCAGGACAGTGGCACAATCAGCCCCAGCATTTT.